The 14 T cell receptor beta chains below come from one sample, sequenced in a study of T cell changes during pregnancy in multiple sclerosis. Here immunoSEQ multiplex PCR was the method, and the copy in TCRdb shows in-frame clones only, minus some. The sample lists 35,000 to 45,000 clones, around 90% occurring once. Sequencing used peripheral blood, obtained in the second trimester of pregnancy. Receptor source: a female donor in good health, enrolled as a control in a pregnancy study.

This clone was seen repeatedly, ten times or more. V usage is TRBV18 and J usage is TRBJ2-7; 9 positions match TRBD1. V shed 2 bases and J 2 bases; nucleotides not matched to a gene: 10. The CDR3 is 17 residues long. Germline V gene lookup returns CDR1 KGHSH and CDR2 LQKENI. CDR3 sequence (DNA): TGTGCCAGCTCACCAACAATCGGGACAGGGACTACCTACGAGCAGTACTTC. This codes for CASSPTIGTGTTYEQYF. Using reference TRBV18 and TRBJ2-7 for the parts outside the CDR3, the full variable domain is NAGVMQNPRHLVRRRGQEARLRCSPMKGHSHVYWYRQLPEEGLKFMVYLQKENIIDESGMPKERFSAEFPKEGPSILRIQQVVRGDSAAYFCASSPTIGTGTTYEQYFGPGTRLTVT.

This sequence joins TRBV7-2 and TRBJ1-5; D is unresolved. The CDR3 is 13 amino acids. The germline V and J ends were trimmed by 1 base and 3 bases, with 4 bases remaining between them. CDR1 SGHTA and CDR2 FQGNSA come from the germline V gene. CDR3 sequence: CASSLGVNQPQHF. The CDR3 DNA reads as TGTGCCAGCAGCTTAGGAGTCAATCAGCCCCAGCATTTT.

The rearrangement links TRBV2 to TRBJ1-2; 9 bases agree with TRBD1. The CDR3 runs 15 residues. V dropped 6 bases and J dropped 2; count of bases not matched to a gene: 7. The germline gives CDR1 SNHLY, CDR2 FYNNEI. CDR3 loop: CASSRDREINYGYTF. The CDR3 bases are TGTGCCAGCAGCCGGGACAGGGAAATCAACTATGGCTACACCTTC.

The genes are TRBV27 and TRBJ2-7; a weak D match, TRBD1 (5 bases). V was cut by 3 bases and J by 7 bases, with 13 bases left in between. This CDR3 spans 13 amino acids. The germline gives CDR1 MNHEY, CDR2 SMNVEV (reference sequence). The chain's CDR3 is CASSLVGVGEQYF. Written as DNA, the CDR3 is TGTGCCAGCAGTTTGGTAGGGGTGGGGGAGCAGTACTTC.

The rearrangement links TRBV27 to TRBJ1-2; D may be TRBD1 (5 bases). The ends were cut back, 6 bases at V and 8 bases at J, with 19 bases in the middle. The germline gives CDR1 MNHEY, CDR2 SMNVEV (reference sequence). The CDR3 runs to 14 residues. The CDR3 region is CASSQRQLSMGYTF. The CDR3 region has the DNA TGTGCCAGCAGCCAAAGACAGCTAAGTATGGGCTACACCTTC.

The chain has TRBV7-9 and TRBJ1-2, with D tentatively TRBD1 (5 bases). Germline loops: CDR1 SEHNR, CDR2 FQNEAQ (reference sequence). V shed 11 bases and J shed 6 bases, with 13 bases lying between them. The CDR3 contains 11 residues. CDR3 loop: CAGGELDGYTF. The CDR3 region has the DNA TGTGCCGGGGGGGAATTGGATGGCTACACCTTC.

Concerning this clone: Germline and junction disagree at one end, which may indicate a read error. The chain is built from TRBV7-7 and TRBJ1-2; weak D call: TRBD1 (5 bases). This CDR3 comprises 17 residues. Germline CDR1 and CDR2: SSHAT and FNYEAQ (reference sequence). This chain's CDR3 is CASSLDRGRWANYGYTF. The CDR3 nucleotides read TGTGCTAGCAGCTTAGATAGGGGAAGGTGGGCTAACTATGGCTACACCTTC.

The V and J genes are TRBV5-6 and TRBJ1-5; 11 positions match TRBD1. The CDR3 has 14 residues. Trimming took 5 bases from V and 10 from J; bases not matched to a gene: 8. The germline gives CDR1 SGHDT, CDR2 YYEEEE. The CDR3 spells CASRSGQGVGPQHF. DNA of the CDR3: TGTGCCAGCAGATCGGGACAGGGGGTAGGTCCCCAGCATTTT.

This clone was seen only once. The J gene is TRBJ2-5, the V gene TRBV6-5, with TRBD2 as a possible D gene (5 bases). The germline V and J ends were trimmed by 6 bases and 4 bases, with 18 bases remaining between them. Germline CDR1 MNHEY, CDR2 SVGAGI. The CDR3 is made up of 15 amino acids. The CDR3 protein is CASSPGRRAGETQYF. As DNA, the CDR3 is TGTGCCAGCAGCCCAGGTCGTCGGGCGGGAGAGACCCAGTACTTC.

The genes are TRBV6-6 and TRBJ2-7, with 8 positions matching TRBD1. V lost 6 bases to trimming and J lost 2 bases; unmatched junction nucleotides: 9. Germline CDR1 is MNHNY and CDR2 is SVGAGI (reference sequence). The CDR3 is made up of 15 amino acids. The CDR3 reads CASRKEGQGPYEQYF. In DNA form, the CDR3 reads TGTGCCAGCAGAAAGGAAGGACAGGGCCCCTACGAGCAGTACTTC.

About this clone: Other nucleotide sequences from this sample produce the same CDR3. This sequence joins TRBV30 and TRBJ1-5; 7 nucleotides align to TRBD1. CDR1 and CDR2 from the germline V gene are GTSNPN and SVGIG (reference sequence). V trimming: 2 bases; J trimming: 7 bases; junction bases outside the gene matches: 5. The CDR3 sequence is 13 residues long. CDR3 sequence reads: CAWSLAGGQPQHF. DNA of the CDR3: TGTGCCTGGAGTTTGGCAGGGGGACAGCCCCAGCATTTT.

The V call is TRBV18, the J call TRBJ2-2; no definite D call. CDR1 and CDR2 from the germline V gene are KGHSH and LQKENI. This CDR3 contains 14 residues. The V end lost 0 bases, the J end lost 6 bases, and 8 bases lay between the germline ends. DNA for the CDR3: TGTGCCAGCTCACCACCTATGCGTTCCGGGGAGCTGTTTTTT. Residues: CASSPPMRSGELFF. Using reference TRBV18 and TRBJ2-2 for the parts outside the CDR3, the full variable domain is NAGVMQNPRHLVRRRGQEARLRCSPMKGHSHVYWYRQLPEEGLKFMVYLQKENIIDESGMPKERFSAEFPKEGPSILRIQQVVRGDSAAYFCASSPPMRSGELFFGEGSRLTVL.

The chain uses TRBV15 and TRBJ2-7; 11 positions agree with TRBD2. The CDR3 runs to 18 residues. With V trimmed by 3 bases and J by 1 base, 11 bases remained unmatched. The germline CDR1 and CDR2 sequences are LNHNV and YYDKDF (reference sequence). CDR3 in DNA: TGTGCCACCAGCAGGGATCCCCGGACTAGCGGGCTATCCTACGAGCAGTACTTC. Translating gives CATSRDPRTSGLSYEQYF.

The chain recombines TRBV9 with TRBJ1-1; TRBD1 aligns across 7 bases. From germline, CDR1 is SGDLS and CDR2 YYNGEE. CDR3 length: 20 amino acids. V dropped 4 bases and J dropped 6; count of bases not matched to a gene: 27. This CDR3 is CASSPRQGRQDVGSDAEAFF. CDR3 sequence (DNA): TGTGCCAGCAGCCCTCGACAGGGAAGGCAAGATGTGGGGTCAGACGCTGAAGCTTTCTTT.